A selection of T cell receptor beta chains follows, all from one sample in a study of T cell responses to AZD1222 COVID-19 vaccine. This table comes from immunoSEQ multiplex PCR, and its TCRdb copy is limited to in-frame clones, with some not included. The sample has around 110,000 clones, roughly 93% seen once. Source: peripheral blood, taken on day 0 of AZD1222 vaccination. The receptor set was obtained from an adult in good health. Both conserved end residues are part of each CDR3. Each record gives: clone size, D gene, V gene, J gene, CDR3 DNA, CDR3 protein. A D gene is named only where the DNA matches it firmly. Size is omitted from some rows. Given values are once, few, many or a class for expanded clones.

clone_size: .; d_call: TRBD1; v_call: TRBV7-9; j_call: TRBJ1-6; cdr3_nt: TGTGCCAGCAGCCGCCAACCCGGACAGGGTAATTCACCCCTCCACTTT; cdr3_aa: CASSRQPGQGNSPLHF
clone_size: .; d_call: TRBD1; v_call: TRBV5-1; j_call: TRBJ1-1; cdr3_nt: TGCGCCAGCAGCTTGGACAGGGGCCCTGAAGCTTTCTTT; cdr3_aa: CASSLDRGPEAFF
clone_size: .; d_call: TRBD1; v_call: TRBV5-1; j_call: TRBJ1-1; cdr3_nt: TGCGCCAGCAGCAAGGGGACAGGGTTTCCTGAAGCTTTCTTT; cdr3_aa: CASSKGTGFPEAFF
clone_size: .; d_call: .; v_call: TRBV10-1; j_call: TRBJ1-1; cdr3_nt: TGCGCCAGCTCTCCCAGGGGCAGCGAAGGGTACACTGAAGCTTTCTTT; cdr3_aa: CASSPRGSEGYTEAFF
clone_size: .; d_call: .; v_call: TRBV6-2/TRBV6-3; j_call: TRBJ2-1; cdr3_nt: TGTGCCAGCAGCCGCCGGAGAACAGGAGAAGACAATGAGCAGTTCTTC; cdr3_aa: CASSRRRTGEDNEQFF
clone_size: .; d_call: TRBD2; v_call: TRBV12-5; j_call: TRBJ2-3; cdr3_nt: TGTGCTAGTGGTTTGTTAGGGACTAGCGGGAAGGTCACAGATACGCAGTATTTT; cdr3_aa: CASGLLGTSGKVTDTQYF
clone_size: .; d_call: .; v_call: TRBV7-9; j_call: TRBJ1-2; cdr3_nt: TGTGCCAGCAGCTTAGCGTGGCCAGGGCGATTTACTCATTATGGCTACACCTTC; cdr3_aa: CASSLAWPGRFTHYGYTF
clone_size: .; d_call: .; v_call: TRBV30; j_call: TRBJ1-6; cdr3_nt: TGTGCCTGGAGGCCCATGGGGGGTTATAATTCACCCCTCCACTTT; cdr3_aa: CAWRPMGGYNSPLHF
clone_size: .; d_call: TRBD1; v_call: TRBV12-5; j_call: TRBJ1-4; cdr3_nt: TGTGCTAGTGGCGCCGGGACAGGGGACGAAAAACTGTTTTTT; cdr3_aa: CASGAGTGDEKLFF
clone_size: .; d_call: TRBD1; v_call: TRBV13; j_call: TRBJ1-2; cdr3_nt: TGTGCCAGCAGCTTAGGTGCAGGGGGCAGCTATGGCTACACCTTC; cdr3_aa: CASSLGAGGSYGYTF
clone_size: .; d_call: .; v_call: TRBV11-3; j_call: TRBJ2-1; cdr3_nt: TGTGCCAGCAGCTTAGTGAGGAATGAGCAGTTCTTC; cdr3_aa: CASSLVRNEQFF
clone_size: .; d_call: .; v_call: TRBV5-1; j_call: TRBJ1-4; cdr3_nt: TGCGCCAGCAGCACGGGACGGTTTAATGAAAAACTGTTTTTT; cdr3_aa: CASSTGRFNEKLFF
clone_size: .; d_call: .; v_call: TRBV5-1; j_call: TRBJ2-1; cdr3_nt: TGCGCCAGCAGCTTGGACGGCCAGATATACAATGAGCAGTTCTTC; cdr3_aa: CASSLDGQIYNEQFF
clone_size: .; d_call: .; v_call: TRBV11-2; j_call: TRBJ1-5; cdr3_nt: TGTGCCAGCAGCTCACCGGGCCAGCCCCAGCATTTT; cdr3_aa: CASSSPGQPQHF
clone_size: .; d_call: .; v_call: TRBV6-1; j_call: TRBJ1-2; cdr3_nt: TGTGCCAGCAGTGAAGCGGTGAGTGAGGGGTCCAGAGGCTACACCTTC; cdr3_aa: CASSEAVSEGSRGYTF
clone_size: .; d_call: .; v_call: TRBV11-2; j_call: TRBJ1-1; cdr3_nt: TGTGCCAGCAGCTTAGTGGGGAACACTGAAGCTTTCTTT; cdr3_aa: CASSLVGNTEAFF
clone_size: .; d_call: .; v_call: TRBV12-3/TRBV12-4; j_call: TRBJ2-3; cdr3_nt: TGTGCCACGACACGAGGGACAGATACGCAGTATTTT; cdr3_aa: CATTRGTDTQYF
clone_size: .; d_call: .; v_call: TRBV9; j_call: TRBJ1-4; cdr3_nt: TGTGCCAGCAGCGTAGGGGCCCGGGAGGATAATGAAAAACTGTTTTTT; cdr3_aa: CASSVGAREDNEKLFF
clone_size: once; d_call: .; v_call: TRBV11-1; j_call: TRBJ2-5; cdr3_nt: TGTGCCAGCAGCTTGGGGCAAAGGTCGAGAGAGACCCAGTACTTC; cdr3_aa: CASSLGQRSRETQYF
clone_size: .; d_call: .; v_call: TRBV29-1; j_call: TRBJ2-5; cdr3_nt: TGCAGCGTTTCGGGGGAGACCCAGTACTTC; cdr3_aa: CSVSGETQYF
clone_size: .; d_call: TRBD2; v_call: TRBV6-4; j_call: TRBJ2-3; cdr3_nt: TGTGCCAGCAGTGACGAGATTAGCGGGGGGGCTGATACGCAGTATTTT; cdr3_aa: CASSDEISGGADTQYF
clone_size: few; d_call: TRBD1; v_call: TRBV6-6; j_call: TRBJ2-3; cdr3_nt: TGTGCCAGCAGTTACGGGCAGGGGGCGGAAGATACGCAGTATTTT; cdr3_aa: CASSYGQGAEDTQYF
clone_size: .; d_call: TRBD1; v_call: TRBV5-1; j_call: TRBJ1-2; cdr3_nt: TGCGCCAGCAGCGTGGACAGGGTCTATGGCTACACCTTC; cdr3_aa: CASSVDRVYGYTF
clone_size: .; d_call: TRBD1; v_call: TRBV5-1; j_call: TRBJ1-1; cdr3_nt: TGCGCCAGCAGCCTAACAGGGGAGGGGTGGGGGACTGAAGCTTTCTTT; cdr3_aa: CASSLTGEGWGTEAFF
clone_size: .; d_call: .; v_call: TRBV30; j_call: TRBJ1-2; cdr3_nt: TGTGCCTCCACGATATTGAGAGGCGCCCACTTC; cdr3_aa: CASTILRGAHF
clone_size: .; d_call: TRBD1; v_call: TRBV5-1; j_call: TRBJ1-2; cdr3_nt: TGCGCCAGCAGCCGATGGTCAGGGACAGGGTATGGCTACACCTTC; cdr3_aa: CASSRWSGTGYGYTF
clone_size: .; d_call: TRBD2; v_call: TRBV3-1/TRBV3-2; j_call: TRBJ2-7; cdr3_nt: TGTGCCAGCAGCCCCGACCGGACTAGCGTGTTTGAGCAGTACTTC; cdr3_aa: CASSPDRTSVFEQYF
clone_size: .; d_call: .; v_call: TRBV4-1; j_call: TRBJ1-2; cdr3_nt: TGCGCCAGCAGCCAGGTTGACAGACCTAACTATGGCTACACCTTC; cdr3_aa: CASSQVDRPNYGYTF
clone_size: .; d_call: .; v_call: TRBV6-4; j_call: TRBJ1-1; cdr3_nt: TGTGCCAGCAGTGTTGGGTTGAACACTGAAGCTTTCTTT; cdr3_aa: CASSVGLNTEAFF
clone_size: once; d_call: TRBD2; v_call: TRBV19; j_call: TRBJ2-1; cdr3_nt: TGTGCCAGTAGTACCCCCTGGGCGGGAGGACCGAGCTCCTACAATGAGCAGTTCTTC; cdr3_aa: CASSTPWAGGPSSYNEQFF
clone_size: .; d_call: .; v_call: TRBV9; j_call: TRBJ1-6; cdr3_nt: TGTGCCAGCAGCGTAAGGCAGTATAATTCACCCCTCCACTTT; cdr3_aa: CASSVRQYNSPLHF
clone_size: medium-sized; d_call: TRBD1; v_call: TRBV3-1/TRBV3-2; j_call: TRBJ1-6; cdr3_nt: TGTGCCAGCAGCCAACTCGACAGGGGGCCTTCACCCCTCCACTTT; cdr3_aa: CASSQLDRGPSPLHF
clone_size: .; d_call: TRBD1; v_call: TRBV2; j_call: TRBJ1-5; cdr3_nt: TGTGCCAGCAGCGCCGGGACAGGAGTGTTAAACAATCAGCCCCAGCATTTT; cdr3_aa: CASSAGTGVLNNQPQHF
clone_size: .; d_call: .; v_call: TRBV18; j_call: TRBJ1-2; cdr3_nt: TGTGCCAGCTCACCGGACGGCTATAACTATGGCTACACCTTC; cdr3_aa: CASSPDGYNYGYTF
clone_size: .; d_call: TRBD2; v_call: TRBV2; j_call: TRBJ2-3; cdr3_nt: TGTGCCGCGGGACTAGCCTCAGATACGCAGTATTTT; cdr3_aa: CAAGLASDTQYF
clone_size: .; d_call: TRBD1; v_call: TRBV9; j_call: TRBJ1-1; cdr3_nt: TGTGCCAGCAGCGTAATTGGGACAGGCCACACTGAAGCTTTCTTT; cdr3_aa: CASSVIGTGHTEAFF
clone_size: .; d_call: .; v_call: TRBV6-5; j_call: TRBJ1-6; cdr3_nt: TGTGCCAGCAGTTACTCAGGCCGGATACATAATTCACCCCTCCACTTT; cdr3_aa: CASSYSGRIHNSPLHF
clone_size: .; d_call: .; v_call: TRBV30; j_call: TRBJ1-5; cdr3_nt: TGTGCCTGGAGTAGATCATGGGGCGGCGGGGGACTTTATAGCAATCAGCCCCAGCATTTT; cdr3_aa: CAWSRSWGGGGLYSNQPQHF
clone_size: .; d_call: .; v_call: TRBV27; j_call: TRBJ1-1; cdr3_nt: TGTGCCAGCAGTTCAGGTGGCGCAGTGACTGAAGCTTTCTTT; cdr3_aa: CASSSGGAVTEAFF
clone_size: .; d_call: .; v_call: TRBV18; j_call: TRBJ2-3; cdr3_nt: TGTGCCAGCTCATCTACAGGGGAGGCTAGCACAGATACACAGTATTTT; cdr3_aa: CASSSTGEASTDTQYF
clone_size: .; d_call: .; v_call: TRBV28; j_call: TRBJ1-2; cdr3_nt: TGTGCCGGACGTTCTAACTATGGCTACACCTTC; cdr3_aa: CAGRSNYGYTF
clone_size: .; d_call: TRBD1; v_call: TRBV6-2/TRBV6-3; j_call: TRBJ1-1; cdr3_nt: TGTGCCAGCAGTCCGCCGAACAGGGGGCCTGAAGCTTTCTTT; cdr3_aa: CASSPPNRGPEAFF
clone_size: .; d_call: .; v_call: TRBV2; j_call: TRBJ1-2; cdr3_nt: TGTGCCAGCGGACGGGCCAATAACTATGGCTACACCTTC; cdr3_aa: CASGRANNYGYTF
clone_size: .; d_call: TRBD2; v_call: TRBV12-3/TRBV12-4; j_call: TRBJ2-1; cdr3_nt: TGTGCCAGCAGTTTAGTGACTAGCGATGAGCAGTTCTTC; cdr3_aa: CASSLVTSDEQFF
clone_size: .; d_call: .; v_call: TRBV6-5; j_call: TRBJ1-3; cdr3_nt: TGTGCCAGCAGACGGGACCCACGCTCTGGAAACACCATATATTTT; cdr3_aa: CASRRDPRSGNTIYF
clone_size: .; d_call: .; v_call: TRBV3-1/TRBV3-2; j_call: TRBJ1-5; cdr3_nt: TGTGCCAGCAGCCAAGTGGAAGGGGGGCAGCCCCAGCATTTT; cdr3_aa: CASSQVEGGQPQHF
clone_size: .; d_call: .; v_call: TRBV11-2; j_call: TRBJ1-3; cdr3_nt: TGTGCCAGCAGCTTATCGGGTGGAGGAAACACCATATATTTT; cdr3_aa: CASSLSGGGNTIYF
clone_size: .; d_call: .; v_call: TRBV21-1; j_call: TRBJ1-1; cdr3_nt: TGTGCCAGCAGCCGCGGGACAGGGGGCTTTAGGACTGAAGCTTTCTTT; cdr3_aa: CASSRGTGGFRTEAFF
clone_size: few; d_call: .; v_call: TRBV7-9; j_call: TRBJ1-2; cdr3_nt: TGTGCCAGCAGCTTGGAGGACACTACGTTTGTACCCTATGGCTACACCTTC; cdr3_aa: CASSLEDTTFVPYGYTF
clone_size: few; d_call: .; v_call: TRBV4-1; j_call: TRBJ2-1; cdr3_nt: TGCGCCAGCAGCCAAGATAAAGGTCTATACAATGAGCAGTTCTTC; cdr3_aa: CASSQDKGLYNEQFF
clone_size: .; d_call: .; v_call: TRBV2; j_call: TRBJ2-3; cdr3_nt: TGTGCCAGCAGTGAAAATGGCATACGGGCAGATACGCAGTATTTT; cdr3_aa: CASSENGIRADTQYF
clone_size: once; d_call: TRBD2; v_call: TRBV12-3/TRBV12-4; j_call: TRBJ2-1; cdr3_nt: TGTGCCAGCAGTCGCGGGGGGGCTCCGTTCTTC; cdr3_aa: CASSRGGAPFF
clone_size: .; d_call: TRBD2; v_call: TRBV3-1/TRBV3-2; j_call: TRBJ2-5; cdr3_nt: TGTGCCAGCAGCCCAGCGGGGTCCGGTGGGACCCAGTACTTC; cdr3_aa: CASSPAGSGGTQYF
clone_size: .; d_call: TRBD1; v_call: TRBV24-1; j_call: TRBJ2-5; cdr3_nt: TGTGCCACCAGTGATTGGGACAGCCAAGAGACCCAGTACTTC; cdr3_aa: CATSDWDSQETQYF
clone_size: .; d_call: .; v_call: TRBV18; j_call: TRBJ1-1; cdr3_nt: TGTGCCAGCTTCCGGGATCAGAACACTGAAGCTTTCTTT; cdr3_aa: CASFRDQNTEAFF
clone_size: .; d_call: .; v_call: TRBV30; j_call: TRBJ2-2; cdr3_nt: TGTGCCTGCCCGGTTGGTGGTGGCGGGGAGCTGTTTTTT; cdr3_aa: CACPVGGGGELFF
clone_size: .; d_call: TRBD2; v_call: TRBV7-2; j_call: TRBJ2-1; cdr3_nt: TGTGCCAGCAGCTCAACTAGCGGGGTCGACAATGAGCAGTTCTTC; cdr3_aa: CASSSTSGVDNEQFF
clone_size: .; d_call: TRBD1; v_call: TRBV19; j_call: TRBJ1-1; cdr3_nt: TGTGCCAGTAGTATAGTAGGACAGGGGGGCACTGAAGCTTTCTTT; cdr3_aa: CASSIVGQGGTEAFF
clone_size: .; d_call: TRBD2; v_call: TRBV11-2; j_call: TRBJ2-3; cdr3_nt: TGTGCCAGCAGCCCCCCGTGGCGGGGGGGCATTCATACGCAGTATTTT; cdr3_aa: CASSPPWRGGIHTQYF